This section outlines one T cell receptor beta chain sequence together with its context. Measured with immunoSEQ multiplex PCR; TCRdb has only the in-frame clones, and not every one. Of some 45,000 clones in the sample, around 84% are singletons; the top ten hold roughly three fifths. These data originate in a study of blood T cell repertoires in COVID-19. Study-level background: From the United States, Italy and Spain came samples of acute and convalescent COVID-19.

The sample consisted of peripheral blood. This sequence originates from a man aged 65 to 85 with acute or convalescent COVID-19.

CDR3 coding DNA: TGTGCCAGCAGCCAAGGGGCTTTCTACGAGCAGTACTTC. It codes for CASSQGAFYEQYF. This chain uses TRBV28 with TRBJ2-7, with D maybe TRBD1 (5 bases). Germline-derived CDR1 and CDR2 are MDHEN and SYDVKM. V was shortened by 6 bases and J by 3 bases, with 12 bases between the two germline ends. CDR3 length: 13 residues.